The 30 T cell receptor beta chains in this list originate from one sample, sequenced in a study of T-cell reconstitution after alpha-beta-depleted transplantation in children. It was with unique molecular identifiers that the TCRbeta library was prepared. TCRdb ran MiXCR on the PCR reads and lists one entry per CDR3 protein. Of 500,000 to 650,000 distinct CDR3 sequences listed, roughly 13% are singletons. Sequenced material: PBMCs, mostly from graft donor cells, taken 360 days after TCRalphabeta/CD19-depleted stem cell transplant. The receptor set was obtained from a male patient under 18 who had a stem cell transplant for acute myeloid leukemia, so the T cells may come from the graft donor.

This clonotype showed up just a few times. The chain recombines TRBV25-1 with TRBJ2-1; TRBD2 aligns across 10 bases. Germline CDR1 and CDR2: MGHDK and SYGVNS. This CDR3 comprises 16 residues. V shed 1 base and J 4 bases; nucleotides not matched to a gene: 4. Written as DNA, the CDR3 is TGTGCCAGCAGTGAATTGGTAGCGGGGGGTTACAATGAGCAGTTCTTC. Encoded protein: CASSELVAGGYNEQFF.

This clonotype appeared a few times. The gene calls are TRBV12-3 or TRBV12-4 and TRBJ2-5; D possibly corresponds to TRBD2 (6 bases). This CDR3 spans 15 amino acids. The ends were cut back, 6 bases at V and 1 base at J, with 15 bases in the middle. The DNA for the CDR3 is TGTGCCAGCAGACCTACGGGACTCCTCCAAGAGACCCAGTACTTC. Its protein product is CASRPTGLLQETQYF.

V gene TRBV20-1 combines with J gene TRBJ2-7; 7 nucleotides align to TRBD2. Germline loops: CDR1 DFQATT, CDR2 SNEGSKA (reference sequence). The trim removed 3 bases at V and 0 bases at J, leaving 8 bases unmatched. The CDR3 is 15 residues long. This CDR3 reads CSASRLADFSYEQYF. CDR3 nucleotides: TGCAGTGCTAGTCGGCTAGCGGACTTCTCCTACGAGCAGTACTTC.

The V gene is TRBV2, the J gene TRBJ1-5; 8 nucleotides line up with TRBD1. CDR3 length: 14 amino acids. CDR1 SNHLY and CDR2 FYNNEI come from the germline V gene. J gave up 6 bases and V 5 bases, and 6 bases lay outside the gene matches. The CDR3 reads CASSPDRGLQPQHF. In DNA, the CDR3 is TGTGCCAGCAGTCCCGACAGGGGACTTCAGCCCCAGCATTTT.

This clonotype showed up many times. The chain is built from TRBV7-8 and TRBJ2-4; TRBD2 aligns across 11 bases. CDR1 and CDR2 from the germline V gene are SGHVS and FQNEAQ. V lost 1 base, J lost 0 bases, and 8 bases stayed unmatched. The CDR3 has 19 amino acids. The CDR3 reads CASSLGGLAGVGAKNIQYF. As DNA, the CDR3 is TGTGCCAGCAGCTTAGGAGGACTAGCGGGTGTCGGAGCCAAAAACATTCAGTACTTC.

The chain is built from TRBV5-1 and TRBJ2-3; 10 bases align to TRBD1. The CDR3 loop spans 16 amino acids. The J segment lost 3 bases and the V segment lost 4 bases, leaving 8 bases of the junction unmatched. Germline values: CDR1 SGHRS, CDR2 YFSETQ. CDR3 sequence: CASSLRDRGGTDTQYF. CDR3 nucleotide sequence: TGCGCCAGCAGCCTCCGGGACAGGGGTGGAACAGATACGCAGTATTTT. Based on the CDR3 plus reference TRBV5-1 and TRBJ2-3, the full variable domain is KAGVTQTPRYLIKTRGQQVTLSCSPISGHRSVSWYQQTPGQGLQFLFEYFSETQRNKGNFPGRFSGRQFSNSRSEMNVSTLELGDSALYLCASSLRDRGGTDTQYFGPGTRLTVL.

This clonotype occurred a few times. The rearrangement uses TRBV18 and TRBJ2-7; the D gene is possibly TRBD2 (5 bases). V was shortened by 1 base and J by 0 bases, with 10 bases between the two germline ends. The CDR3 loop spans 15 amino acids. Germline CDR1 and CDR2: KGHSH and LQKENI. The CDR3 spells CASSPRRGSSYEQYF. The CDR3 DNA follows: TGTGCCAGCTCACCACGCCGGGGAAGCTCCTACGAGCAGTACTTC.

J is TRBJ2-7 and V is TRBV12-3 or TRBV12-4, with 8 bases lining up with TRBD1. V lost 7 bases to trimming and J lost 0 bases; unmatched junction nucleotides: 8. The CDR3 covers 15 residues. For the CDR3, the DNA is TGTGCCAGCACTTCCGCAGGGGGCATCTCCTACGAGCAGTACTTC. Amino acids: CASTSAGGISYEQYF.

The chain has TRBV7-6 and TRBJ2-3, with D unresolved. The CDR3 is made up of 15 amino acids. V lost 2 bases, J lost 0 bases, and 9 bases lay in between. Germline lookup yields CDR1 SGHVS and CDR2 FNYEAQ. CDR3 sequence (DNA): TGTGCCAGCAGCTTAAATCGGCTCAGCACAGATACGCAGTATTTT. As protein: CASSLNRLSTDTQYF.

This chain connects TRBV11-3 to TRBJ2-1; D ambiguous. The CDR3 sequence is 14 residues long. Germline CDR1 reads SGHNT; CDR2 reads YENEEA. The V end was cut by 0 bases, the J end by 10 bases, with 13 bases between. The CDR3 is CASSLDTSHEEQFF. The CDR3 DNA sequence: TGTGCCAGCAGCTTAGACACTTCCCATGAGGAGCAGTTCTTC.

This clonotype was counted only a few times. The J gene is TRBJ2-5, the V gene TRBV2, with 12 bases matching TRBD2. V shed 7 bases and J 3 bases; nucleotides not matched to a gene: 6. This CDR3 spans 15 amino acids. CDR1 SNHLY and CDR2 FYNNEI come from the germline V gene. In DNA, the CDR3 is TGTGCCAGCATTTGGACTAGCGGGATTGAAGAGACCCAGTACTTC. It is translated as CASIWTSGIEETQYF.

The rearrangement uses TRBV6-5 and TRBJ2-7; D possibly corresponds to TRBD1 (5 bases). V was trimmed by 10 bases and J by 7 bases, leaving 11 bases between them. Germline CDR1 reads MNHEY; CDR2 reads SVGAGI. CDR3 length: 10 amino acids. The CDR3 region has the DNA TGTGCCACTGGGGCGCTTGAGCAGTACTTC. Protein sequence: CATGALEQYF.

The V gene is TRBV5-1, the J gene TRBJ2-1; 7 positions agree with TRBD1. This CDR3 spans 15 amino acids. CDR1 SGHRS and CDR2 YFSETQ come from the germline V gene. V gave up 3 bases and J gave up 5 bases; unmatched junction bases: 8. The CDR3 sequence: CASSSGQKFHNEQFF. The CDR3 DNA is TGCGCCAGCAGCTCGGGACAGAAATTCCACAATGAGCAGTTCTTC.

The chain uses TRBV13 and TRBJ2-5, with D possibly being TRBD2 (6 bases). CDR1 and CDR2 (germline): PRHDT, FYEKMQ (reference sequence). There are 15 residues in the CDR3. Trimming pared 3 bases from V and 0 bases from J, leaving 11 bases between. CDR3 coding DNA: TGTGCCAGCAGCTTCACGCGGGACTACCAAGAGACCCAGTACTTC. Protein product: CASSFTRDYQETQYF.

J is TRBJ1-1 and V is TRBV12-3 or TRBV12-4, with D unclear. V was clipped by 1 base and J by 4 bases, with 7 bases between them. The CDR3 spans 13 residues. CDR3 DNA sequence: TGTGCCAGCAGTTTAGGTAGCCGCACTGAAGCTTTCTTT. It encodes CASSLGSRTEAFF.

V usage is TRBV18 and J usage is TRBJ1-3, with no clear D. The length of the CDR3 is 16 residues. The V end lost 2 bases, the J end lost 2 bases, and 13 bases lay between the germline ends. The germline gives CDR1 KGHSH, CDR2 LQKENI. In DNA, the CDR3 is TGTGCCAGCTCACCATTCCCGGCAGATACTGGAAACACCATATATTTT. Amino acids: CASSPFPADTGNTIYF.

This clonotype has a count of ten or more. The rearrangement links TRBV25-1 to TRBJ2-3, with D maybe TRBD2 (5 bases). V lost 6 bases and J lost 4, with 23 bases in between. CDR3 length equals 17 residues. Germline loops: CDR1 MGHDK, CDR2 SYGVNS. In DNA, the CDR3 is TGTGCCAGCAGGGGCAGGAGGAGCACGGGAATGGCAGATACGCAGTATTTT. Translated, it gives CASRGRRSTGMADTQYF.

The sample holds a few counts of this clonotype. The J gene is TRBJ1-1, the V gene TRBV10-3; D is possibly TRBD1 (5 bases). Germline values: CDR1 ENHRY, CDR2 SYGVKD. Trimming cost V 7 bases and J 3 bases, with 12 bases left between them. This CDR3 has 13 amino acids. DNA for the CDR3: TGTGCCATCAACCGGGGAGGGGACACTGAAGCTTTCTTT. Amino acid sequence: CAINRGGDTEAFF.

The chain couples TRBV20-1 to TRBJ1-4; 9 bases map to TRBD1. The CDR3 runs 15 residues. Germline CDR1 and CDR2: DFQATT and SNEGSKA (reference sequence). The V segment lost 6 bases and the J segment 8 bases; nucleotides outside the gene matches: 13. This CDR3 reads CSALGAGTGWEKLFF. The CDR3 bases are TGCAGTGCCCTCGGGGCCGGGACAGGGTGGGAAAAACTGTTTTTT.

The V and J genes are TRBV29-1 and TRBJ2-1, with 9 bases matching TRBD2. Germline CDR1 SQVTM, CDR2 ANQGSEA. The J segment lost 6 bases and the V segment lost 4 bases, leaving 4 bases of the junction unmatched. CDR3 length equals 13 residues. This chain's CDR3 is CSVARLAANEQFF. CDR3 sequence (DNA): TGCAGCGTTGCCCGACTAGCGGCCAATGAGCAGTTCTTC.

This clonotype was seen more than once but under ten times. The chain recombines TRBV20-1 with TRBJ2-7; D assignment may be TRBD1 or TRBD2 (5 bases each). The CDR3 is 13 residues long. Trimming took 6 bases from V and 1 from J, leaving 13 bases between them. Germline CDR1 reads DFQATT; CDR2 reads SNEGSKA (reference sequence). CDR3 region: CSAQRGGSYEQYF. DNA for the CDR3: TGCAGTGCGCAACGGGGCGGTTCCTACGAGCAGTACTTC.

This clonotype turned up a few times. The rearrangement joins TRBV7-2 to TRBJ1-5; D gene unclear. Germline CDR1 is SGHTA and CDR2 is FQGNSA. The CDR3 spans 15 residues. Trimming left V 5 bases short and J 0 bases short, with 11 bases between. The CDR3 nucleotides are TGTGCCAGCAGCCCCGGAGGGATTAGCAATCAGCCCCAGCATTTT. The encoded protein is CASSPGGISNQPQHF.

The chain recombines TRBV6-2 or TRBV6-3 with TRBJ1-2; TRBD1 might be the D (6 bases). Trimming took 6 bases from V and 8 from J, leaving 13 bases between them. There are 12 residues in the CDR3. CDR1 is MNHEY and CDR2 is SVGEGT in the germline V gene. The CDR3 loop is CASSPDRRGYTF. CDR3 DNA: TGTGCCAGCAGCCCTGACAGGCGCGGCTACACCTTC.

The chain carries TRBV7-9 and TRBJ2-1, with 8 bases identical to TRBD2. V lost 8 bases and J lost 3; bases outside the gene matches: 9. CDR3 length equals 15 residues. CDR1 is SEHNR, CDR2 FQNEAQ, per germline (reference sequence). The CDR3 reads CASPARGGVYNEQFF. CDR3 DNA sequence: TGTGCCAGCCCCGCCCGGGGGGGCGTCTACAATGAGCAGTTCTTC.

This clonotype appeared a few times. The chain has TRBV28 and TRBJ2-7; D could derive from TRBD1 or TRBD2 (5 bases each). V was pared by 8 bases and J by 3 bases, with 20 bases between. The germline V gene has CDR1 MDHEN and CDR2 SYDVKM. CDR3 length: 15 residues. The CDR3 DNA sequence: TGTGCCAGCGCTTTCTCAACGGGGCTTTACTACGAGCAGTACTTC. Translation: CASAFSTGLYYEQYF.

The chain joins TRBV6-5 to TRBJ2-3, with 9 bases matching TRBD2. CDR3 size: 16 residues. Looked up from germline, CDR1 is MNHEY and CDR2 is SVGAGI. The V and J ends lost 0 bases and 2 bases, in that order; junction bases with no gene match: 3. The CDR3 DNA sequence: TGTGCCAGCAGTTACTCGACTAGCGGTCTCACAGATACGCAGTATTTT. It codes for CASSYSTSGLTDTQYF.

This clonotype appeared a few times. This chain links TRBV20-1 with TRBJ2-3, with 9 positions matching TRBD1. The CDR3 sequence is 13 residues long. Trimming cost V 7 bases and J 6 bases; bases outside gene matches: 8. Germline CDR1 and CDR2: DFQATT and SNEGSKA (reference sequence). Here the CDR3 reads CSGGTGWTDTQYF. CDR3 DNA sequence: TGCAGTGGGGGGACAGGGTGGACGGATACGCAGTATTTT.

CDR3 loop: CASSGRGRHTDTQYF. In DNA, the CDR3 is TGTGCCAGCAGTGGGCGGGGCCGTCATACAGATACGCAGTATTTT. This chain links TRBV2 with TRBJ2-3; a possible D gene is TRBD2 (6 bases). The CDR3 length is 15 residues. Per germline, CDR1 SNHLY and CDR2 FYNNEI. V was pared by 4 bases and J by 3 bases, with 14 bases between. The whole variable domain, filled in from reference TRBV2 and TRBJ2-3, reads EPEVTQTPSHQVTQMGQEVILRCVPISNHLYFYWYRQILGQKVEFLVSFYNNEISEKSEIFDDQFSVERPDGSNFTLKIRSTKLEDSAMYFCASSGRGRHTDTQYFGPGTRLTVL.

This clonotype turned up a few times. This chain links TRBV4-3 with TRBJ2-7; D gene unclear. The CDR3 spans 14 residues. Trimming stripped 0 bases from V and 3 bases from J, with 9 bases between. CDR1 and CDR2 (germline): LGHNA, YSLEER. The CDR3 loop is CASSQEGSYYEQYF. The CDR3 DNA is TGCGCCAGCAGCCAAGAAGGGTCCTACTACGAGCAGTACTTC.

Many counts were recorded for this clonotype. This sequence joins TRBV3-1 and TRBJ2-1; D not resolved. Germline V gene lookup returns CDR1 LGHDT and CDR2 YNNKEL (reference sequence). This CDR3 comprises 12 residues. Trimming left V 2 bases short and J 4 bases short, with 3 bases between. CDR3 sequence: CASSQTYNEQFF. The CDR3, as DNA: TGTGCCAGCAGCCAAACATACAATGAGCAGTTCTTC.